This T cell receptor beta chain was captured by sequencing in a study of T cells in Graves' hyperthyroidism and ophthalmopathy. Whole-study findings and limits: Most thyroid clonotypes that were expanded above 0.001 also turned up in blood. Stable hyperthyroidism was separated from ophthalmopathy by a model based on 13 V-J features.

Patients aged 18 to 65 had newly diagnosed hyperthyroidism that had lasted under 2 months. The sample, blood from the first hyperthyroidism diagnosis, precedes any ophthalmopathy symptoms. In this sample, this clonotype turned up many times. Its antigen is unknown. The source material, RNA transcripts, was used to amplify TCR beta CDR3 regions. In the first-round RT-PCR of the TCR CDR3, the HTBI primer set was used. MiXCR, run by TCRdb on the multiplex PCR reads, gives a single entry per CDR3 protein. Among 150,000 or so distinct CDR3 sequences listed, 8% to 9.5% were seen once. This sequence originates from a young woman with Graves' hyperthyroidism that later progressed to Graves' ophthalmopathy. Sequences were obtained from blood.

The CDR3 DNA follows: TGTGCCAGCAGTCCCCGACTAGGAACGACGGTCAATGAGCAGTTCTTC. It specifies CASSPRLGTTVNEQFF. V and J are TRBV2 and TRBJ2-1; a possible D gene is TRBD2 (6 bases). V was cut by 5 bases and J by 6 bases, with 20 bases left in between. CDR3 size: 16 residues. Germline CDR1 is SNHLY and CDR2 is FYNNEI.